The rows below give T cell receptor beta chains drawn from one sample of a study of CD8 T cells in Susac syndrome. TCRdb processed the immunoSEQ multiplex PCR reads anew with MiXCR; each CDR3 protein has one entry. The sample has fewer than 350,000 distinct CDR3 sequences, over 75% seen once. Source material: CD8+ T cells from PBMCs. These receptors came from a human donor with multiple sclerosis. CDR3s include the opening cysteine and the closing phenylalanine or tryptophan. The D gene is left open where the match is weak. A clone size is listed for some rows: how often the clone was seen (once, few, many), or a class if it is expanded.

cdr3_nt	cdr3_aa	j_call	d_call	v_call	clone_size
TGTGCCAGTACCACGACTAGCGGCTACGAGCAGTACTTC	CASTTTSGYEQYF	TRBJ2-7	TRBD2	TRBV19	NA
TGTGCCAGCAGTGAAAGGGGCGGAAGCTCCTACAATGAGCAGTTCTTC	CASSERGGSSYNEQFF	TRBJ2-1	NA	TRBV25-1	NA
TGTGCCAGCAGTTTGTCGGGGGAAAAACTGTTTTTT	CASSLSGEKLFF	TRBJ1-4	NA	TRBV12-3/TRBV12-4	NA
TGTGCCAGCAGTTACTCAGGGGGGACTGGAAACATTCAGTACTTC	CASSYSGGTGNIQYF	TRBJ2-4	NA	TRBV6-5	few
TGTGCCAGCAGCGGAGGATCTAGCGGCTACACAGATACGCAGTATTTT	CASSGGSSGYTDTQYF	TRBJ2-3	TRBD2	TRBV9	NA
TGTGCCACCAGCAGAGATCTTGAGGGTTTTCCGGACACTGAAGCTTTCTTT	CATSRDLEGFPDTEAFF	TRBJ1-1	NA	TRBV15	NA
TGTGCCAGCCGGGACAGCCGAAATCAGCCCCAGCATTTT	CASRDSRNQPQHF	TRBJ1-5	TRBD1	TRBV28	NA
TGTGCCACCAGTCCGAGGGACTACCCCACAGATACGCAGTATTTT	CATSPRDYPTDTQYF	TRBJ2-3	TRBD2	TRBV15	NA
TGTGCCAGCAGTTACTCGAGTCGGAGCGATACGCAGTATTTT	CASSYSSRSDTQYF	TRBJ2-3	NA	TRBV6-5	NA
TGTGCCAGCAGCCAAGTAGGGCTAGCGGGATCCGGCTGGAACTTGAACAATGAGCAGTTCTTC	CASSQVGLAGSGWNLNNEQFF	TRBJ2-1	TRBD2	TRBV3-1	NA
TGTGCCAGCAGCCCCCCCCAAGAGACCCAGTACTTC	CASSPPQETQYF	TRBJ2-5	NA	TRBV7-9	NA
TGTGCCAGCAGTCCCCCAATCAGACCGGTCGGGGAGCTGTTTTTT	CASSPPIRPVGELFF	TRBJ2-2	NA	TRBV12-3/TRBV12-4	NA
TGCGCCAGCAGCCAAGGTGCGGGAGGGCCAAACGAGCAGTACTTC	CASSQGAGGPNEQYF	TRBJ2-7	TRBD2	TRBV4-3	NA
TGCAGCGTTCTTAGCGGGGAAGAGACCCAGTACTTC	CSVLSGEETQYF	TRBJ2-5	TRBD2	TRBV29-1	NA
TGTGCGGGGGGGGAAGGAAACACCATATATTTT	CAGGEGNTIYF	TRBJ1-3	NA	TRBV28	once
TGCGCCAGCAAACAGATCGGGACAGGGGGCGGGAATGAGCAGTTCTTC	CASKQIGTGGGNEQFF	TRBJ2-1	TRBD1	TRBV5-1	NA
TGTGCCAGCAGTTTCTGGCAAGGTATCAATCAGCCCCAGCATTTT	CASSFWQGINQPQHF	TRBJ1-5	NA	TRBV12-3/TRBV12-4	NA
TGCAGTGCTAGAGAGGGGATTCGAGGCGAGCAGTACTTC	CSAREGIRGEQYF	TRBJ2-7	NA	TRBV20-1	NA
TGTGCCAGCAGTTCACCACCCGGACGGATTAAGACTAGCCTGAACACCGGGGAGCTGTTTTTT	CASSSPPGRIKTSLNTGELFF	TRBJ2-2	TRBD2	TRBV28	NA
TGTGCCAGCAGTTTAATAGTCGGGAGCCCTGCCAAAAACATTCAGTACTTC	CASSLIVGSPAKNIQYF	TRBJ2-4	NA	TRBV27	NA
TGTGCCAGTAGTATAGGGGTTCTGGAGCACAATGAGCAGTTCTTC	CASSIGVLEHNEQFF	TRBJ2-1	NA	TRBV19	few
TGTGCCAGCAGCGTAGTCTCCACGGACCCTACACGTCAGTTCTTC	CASSVVSTDPTRQFF	TRBJ2-1	NA	TRBV9	NA
TGTGCCAGCAGTTATTCCAATGAGCAGTTCTTC	CASSYSNEQFF	TRBJ2-1	NA	TRBV6-5	few
TGTGCCAGCAGCTTGGGGACAGACCTTAGCAATCAGCCCCAGCATTTT	CASSLGTDLSNQPQHF	TRBJ1-5	NA	TRBV5-6	NA
TGTGCCAGCAGCCAAGGACAGGGCCCATATAATTCACCCCTCCACTTT	CASSQGQGPYNSPLHF	TRBJ1-6	TRBD1	TRBV7-9	NA
TGTGCCAGCAGCGCAATCACAGATACGCAGTATTTT	CASSAITDTQYF	TRBJ2-3	NA	TRBV9	NA
TGTGCCAGCAGCTTAATCCAGCGGGAGAGGGACAATGAGCAGTTCTTC	CASSLIQRERDNEQFF	TRBJ2-1	TRBD2	TRBV7-9	NA
TGTGCCAGCAGCTTGCCGGGACTAGCGGGAGCGGGGTACCCAGATACGCAGTATTTT	CASSLPGLAGAGYPDTQYF	TRBJ2-3	TRBD2	TRBV5-6	NA
TGTGCCACATCCCTGGGCGGGGAGCTGTTTTTT	CATSLGGELFF	TRBJ2-2	NA	TRBV27	NA
TGTGCCACCGTAGGGGTTGACACCGGGGAGCTGTTTTTT	CATVGVDTGELFF	TRBJ2-2	NA	TRBV6-5	NA
TGTGCCAGCAGTGACTCTCGAGAGACCCAGTACTTC	CASSDSRETQYF	TRBJ2-5	NA	TRBV6-4	NA
TGTGCCAGTACCCGAAGCGGCACTGAAGCTTTCTTT	CASTRSGTEAFF	TRBJ1-1	NA	TRBV19	NA
TGTGCCAGCAGCCCCATTCATGGGGACGGCTACACCTTC	CASSPIHGDGYTF	TRBJ1-2	NA	TRBV7-3	once
TGTGCCAGCAGTCCCGGGCCAGCCACCTATGGCTACACCTTC	CASSPGPATYGYTF	TRBJ1-2	NA	TRBV27	NA
TGTGCCAGCAGTTTAATAGGGGGGGGCTACGAGCAGTACTTC	CASSLIGGGYEQYF	TRBJ2-7	NA	TRBV28	few
TGTGCCAGTAGTATGAGTAGCGGGTACTACGAGCAGTACTTC	CASSMSSGYYEQYF	TRBJ2-7	TRBD2	TRBV19	NA
TGTGCCAGCAGTAAACCTGGGGACAGGGGGCGCGATGGGTATCAGCCCCAGCATTTT	CASSKPGDRGRDGYQPQHF	TRBJ1-5	TRBD1	TRBV12-3/TRBV12-4	NA
TGCGCCAGCAGCCAAGAAGCACTAGCCGAGCAGTACTTC	CASSQEALAEQYF	TRBJ2-7	NA	TRBV4-1	NA
TGTGCCAGCCTGTCCCCCCCTGGGGAGACCCAGTACTTC	CASLSPPGETQYF	TRBJ2-5	NA	TRBV6-5	NA
TGTGCCAGCAGCTTTTACAGGGGCGCGAGCGAAAAACTGTTTTTT	CASSFYRGASEKLFF	TRBJ1-4	TRBD1	TRBV11-1	NA
TGTGCCAGCAGTCACGGCGGGTTGGAGCAGTTCTTC	CASSHGGLEQFF	TRBJ2-1	NA	TRBV28	NA
TGTGCCAGCAGCTTGGACAGGGTTATGAACACTGAAGCTTTCTTT	CASSLDRVMNTEAFF	TRBJ1-1	NA	TRBV5-4	few
TGTGCCAGCAGTTTACTGAGCTCCTACGAGCAGTACTTC	CASSLLSSYEQYF	TRBJ2-7	NA	TRBV27	NA
TGTGCCAGCAGCCCTCCGGGACTCCCGAACACTGAAGCTTTCTTT	CASSPPGLPNTEAFF	TRBJ1-1	NA	TRBV4-2	NA
TGCAGCGTTCTATTTCCGGGGCAGGTTTCGAGCAATCAGCCCCAGCATTTT	CSVLFPGQVSSNQPQHF	TRBJ1-5	NA	TRBV29-1	NA
TGTGCTAGTGGTTTGGTAATAACTAGCGGGAGGGATGAGCAGTTCTTC	CASGLVITSGRDEQFF	TRBJ2-1	TRBD2	TRBV12-5	NA
TGTGCCAGCAGCTTGTATACCCGACAAGAAAAGACAGATACGCAGTATTTT	CASSLYTRQEKTDTQYF	TRBJ2-3	NA	TRBV7-2	NA
TGTGCCAGCAGTTATTACATTGGGGGAAATTCACCCCTCCACTTT	CASSYYIGGNSPLHF	TRBJ1-6	NA	TRBV6-5	once
TGTGCCAGCAGCGGGGGACGGAGCACTGAAGCTTTCTTT	CASSGGRSTEAFF	TRBJ1-1	NA	TRBV9	NA
TGCGCCAGCAGTGAGTCGGGACAGGCGATCTACAATGAGCAGTTCTTC	CASSESGQAIYNEQFF	TRBJ2-1	TRBD1	TRBV10-2	NA
TGTGCCAGCAGCTTAGGAGACGGCTACTCTGGAAACACCACATATTTT	CASSLGDGYSGNTTYF	TRBJ1-3	NA	TRBV7-6	NA
TGCAGTGCTAAGGAAGCGGGATCCTACAATGAGCAGTTCTTC	CSAKEAGSYNEQFF	TRBJ2-1	TRBD2	TRBV20-1	NA